Each of the 5 T cell receptor beta chains below was sequenced from the same sample in a study of CD8 T cells in ankylosing spondylitis. Their antigens are not known. Study-wide results and limits: What seemed typical of ankylosing spondylitis blood was a TCR beta motif built from about eight highly homologous variants.

TCRdb reanalysed the 5' RACE reads using MiXCR and keeps one entry per CDR3 protein. The sample shows under 550,000 distinct CDR3 sequences, roughly 25% of them seen only once. Material for sequencing was blood, either unsorted or a sorted T cell fraction (not recorded which). These receptors were collected from a male donor with ankylosing spondylitis.

This clonotype appeared a few times. The chain employs TRBV7-2 and TRBJ2-3; 10 bases align to TRBD1. The CDR3 has 15 residues. The V and J ends lost 5 bases and 5 bases, in that order; junction bases with no gene match: 7. CDR1 and CDR2 (germline): SGHTA, FQGNSA. CDR3 loop: CASSRRQGARDTQYF. The CDR3 DNA reads TGTGCCAGCAGCAGAAGACAGGGGGCTAGAGATACGCAGTATTTT. Full variable domain (outside the CDR3, taken from reference TRBV7-2 and TRBJ2-3): GAGVSQSPSNKVTEKGKDVELRCDPISGHTALYWYRQSLGQGLEFLIYFQGNSAPDKSGLPSDRFSAERTGGSVSTLTIQRTQQEDSAVYLCASSRRQGARDTQYFGPGTRLTVL.

V gene TRBV12-3 or TRBV12-4 combines with J gene TRBJ2-7; TRBD1 aligns across 12 bases. This CDR3 contains 16 residues. J gave up 6 bases and V 6 bases, and 12 bases lay outside the gene matches. CDR3 protein: CASSPNRGQGAVEQYF. For the CDR3, the DNA is TGTGCCAGCAGCCCGAATAGGGGACAGGGGGCGGTCGAGCAGTACTTC.

This chain uses TRBV5-6 with TRBJ1-1, with unresolved D. V was shortened by 4 bases and J by 7 bases, with 11 bases between the two germline ends. The V gene's germline CDR1 is SGHDT and CDR2 YYEEEE. This CDR3 spans 12 amino acids. The CDR3 nucleotides read TGTGCCAGCAGCGCAAGTCGCTATGAAGCTTTCTTT. Protein product: CASSASRYEAFF.

This clonotype was counted only a few times. V usage is TRBV5-1 and J usage is TRBJ1-2; no firm D call. Trimming took off 0 bases at V and 0 bases at J, with 12 bases between the two ends. CDR1 is SGHRS, CDR2 YFSETQ, per germline. This CDR3 has 16 amino acids. In DNA, the CDR3 is TGCGCCAGCAGCTTGGAGGCCCGAGTTTCTAACTATGGCTACACCTTC. Its translation: CASSLEARVSNYGYTF. Filled out from reference TRBV5-1 and TRBJ1-2, the complete variable domain reads KAGVTQTPRYLIKTRGQQVTLSCSPISGHRSVSWYQQTPGQGLQFLFEYFSETQRNKGNFPGRFSGRQFSNSRSEMNVSTLELGDSALYLCASSLEARVSNYGYTFGSGTRLTVV.

The rearrangement uses TRBV7-6 and TRBJ1-5, with D unclear. CDR1 is SGHVS and CDR2 is FNYEAQ in the germline V gene. V lost 3 bases to trimming and J lost 1 base, with 10 bases between them. CDR3 length equals 15 residues. CDR3: CASSLMGGSNQPQHF. In nucleotides, the CDR3 is TGTGCCAGCAGCTTGATGGGTGGAAGCAATCAGCCCCAGCATTTT.